These 26 T cell receptor beta chains originate from one sample sequenced in a study of cytomegalovirus exposure and HLA in healthy donors. 13 Jbeta primers and 60 Vbeta primers were used for the PCR. Generated by immunoSEQ multiplex PCR, the TCRdb table keeps only in-frame clones and is missing some. Its listing shows 200,000 to 250,000 clones. The sequenced sample was PBMCs. These receptors all come from a girl aged 2-10 years in good health and CMV-seropositive.

The gene calls are TRBV2 and TRBJ2-5; 9 nucleotides match TRBD1. Germline V gene lookup returns CDR1 SNHLY and CDR2 FYNNEI. This CDR3 spans 14 amino acids. The V gene end was trimmed by 6 bases and the J gene end by 3 bases; junction bases not matched to a gene: 5. The CDR3 region is CASRQQGAKETQYF. The CDR3 DNA sequence: TGTGCCAGCAGACAACAGGGGGCGAAAGAGACCCAGTACTTC.

The chain employs TRBV20-1 and TRBJ1-2; D not certain. Germline V gene data show CDR1 as DFQATT and CDR2 as SNEGSKA (reference sequence). This CDR3 has 8 residues. The V end lost 7 bases, the J end lost 6 bases, and 3 bases lay between the germline ends. CDR3 coding DNA: TGCAGTGACAATGGCTACACCTTC. Protein product: CSDNGYTF.

This chain links TRBV4-1 with TRBJ2-5, with 8 positions matching TRBD1. V shed 3 bases and J 3 bases; nucleotides not matched to a gene: 3. The CDR3 covers 14 residues. Germline V gene lookup returns CDR1 MGHRA and CDR2 YSYEKL. CDR3 amino acids: CASSHTGGKETQYF. DNA for the CDR3: TGCGCCAGCAGCCATACAGGGGGGAAAGAGACCCAGTACTTC.

The chain uses TRBV5-1 and TRBJ2-7; TRBD1 aligns across 8 bases. CDR3 length: 15 amino acids. The V segment lost 7 bases and the J segment 3 bases; nucleotides outside the gene matches: 12. CDR1 and CDR2 (germline): SGHRS, YFSETQ. The chain's CDR3 is CASGSGTGGIYEQYF. CDR3 DNA sequence: TGCGCCAGCGGTTCCGGGACAGGTGGGATCTACGAGCAGTACTTC.

As to this clone: In the same sample, other DNA sequences code for this CDR3. This chain links TRBV2 with TRBJ1-2, with 8 bases aligning to TRBD1. Germline lookup yields CDR1 SNHLY and CDR2 FYNNEI. Trimming at V came to 5 bases and at J to 3 bases, leaving 2 bases not matched to a gene. The CDR3 runs 13 residues. Written as DNA, the CDR3 is TGTGCCAGCAGTTTACAGGGGGACTATGGCTACACCTTC. The encoded protein is CASSLQGDYGYTF.

This chain uses TRBV7-8 with TRBJ2-7; 9 nucleotides agree with TRBD2. The CDR3 sequence is 17 residues long. J was trimmed by 2 bases and V by 3 bases; bases with no gene match: 11. CDR1 SGHVS and CDR2 FQNEAQ come from the germline V gene. CDR3 DNA: TGTGCCAGCAGCTTGCGTTTTGGCAGCGGGAGGCCCTACGAGCAGTACTTC. Translating gives CASSLRFGSGRPYEQYF.

The chain combines TRBV5-5 with TRBJ2-2, with TRBD1 matching over 7 bases. The CDR3 sequence is 13 residues long. The V gene end was trimmed by 4 bases and the J gene end by 6 bases; junction bases not matched to a gene: 3. The germline V gene has CDR1 SGHKS and CDR2 YYEKEE (reference sequence). The CDR3 DNA reads TGTGCCAGCAGCCTCACAGGGGCCGGGGAGCTGTTTTTT. This encodes CASSLTGAGELFF.

The chain employs TRBV6-5 and TRBJ1-2; D is uncertain. CDR1 is MNHEY and CDR2 is SVGAGI in the germline V gene. The CDR3 has 12 residues. The V end lost 5 bases, the J end lost 9 bases, and 13 bases lay between the germline ends. The CDR3 sequence is CASSEIGSSYTF. CDR3 coding DNA: TGTGCCAGCAGTGAAATAGGTAGCAGCTACACCTTC.

This chain connects TRBV5-1 to TRBJ2-3, with a weak D call TRBD2 (6 bases). CDR3 size: 14 residues. Deletions cut 0 bases from V and 1 base from J, with 6 bases between. CDR1 and CDR2 from the germline V gene are SGHRS and YFSETQ. The CDR3 DNA is TGCGCCAGCAGCTTGGGACTAGGCACAGATACGCAGTATTTT. Translation: CASSLGLGTDTQYF.

J is TRBJ1-5 and V is TRBV7-7; 9 bases align to TRBD1. V was pared by 2 bases and J by 8 bases, with 7 bases of the junction left unmatched. Germline V gene data show CDR1 as SSHAT and CDR2 as FNYEAQ (reference sequence). The CDR3 is 15 amino acids. The CDR3 DNA reads TGTGCCAGCAGCTTAACCGGACAGGGGCTAAAGCCCCAGCATTTT. Its protein product is CASSLTGQGLKPQHF.

The chain's CDR3 is CASSLWAEETQYF. The DNA for the CDR3 is TGTGCCAGCAGTTTATGGGCCGAAGAGACCCAGTACTTC. The chain is built from TRBV27 and TRBJ2-5; D remains unclear. This CDR3 comprises 13 residues. V was cut by 1 base and J by 3 bases, with 6 bases left in between. CDR1 MNHEY and CDR2 SMNVEV come from the germline V gene (reference sequence).

The chain is built from TRBV25-1 and TRBJ1-4; TRBD1 aligns across 9 bases. CDR3 length: 15 residues. The germline V gene encodes CDR1 MGHDK and CDR2 SYGVNS. The trim removed 6 bases at V and 3 bases at J, leaving 5 bases unmatched. CDR3 bases: TGTGCCAGCAGCGACAGGGGGACAGCTAATGAAAAACTGTTTTTT. This sequence encodes CASSDRGTANEKLFF.

V usage is TRBV27 and J usage is TRBJ1-2, with D perhaps matching TRBD1 (5 bases). Germline-derived CDR1 and CDR2 are MNHEY and SMNVEV (reference sequence). V was pared by 4 bases and J by 8 bases, with 20 bases between. The length of the CDR3 is 15 residues. CDR3 bases: TGTGCCAGCAGTTCAATAGCGGCAGGGACGAAGGGCTACACCTTC. As protein: CASSSIAAGTKGYTF.

The V gene is TRBV30, the J gene TRBJ1-3; no definite D call. V lost 3 bases and J 0 bases, leaving 9 bases between the germline ends. The CDR3 spans 14 residues. Per the germline V gene, CDR1 is GTSNPN and CDR2 is SVGIG (reference sequence). CDR3 sequence: CAWSDSFSGNTIYF. In DNA, the CDR3 is TGTGCCTGGAGCGATAGTTTCTCTGGAAACACCATATATTTT.

The rearrangement uses TRBV10-2 and TRBJ2-7; 11 bases are shared with TRBD2. CDR1 WSHSY and CDR2 SAAADI come from the germline V gene. Germline trimming cut 6 bases from V and 3 bases from J; bases unmatched to any gene: 7. The CDR3 length is 15 residues. CDR3 coding DNA: TGCGCCAGCAGCCTAGCGGGAGGAAGCGTCTACGAGCAGTACTTC. Translation gives CASSLAGGSVYEQYF.

The V gene is TRBV27, the J gene TRBJ2-4, with TRBD1 matching over 8 bases. V lost 5 bases, J lost 1 base, and 4 bases stayed unmatched. This CDR3 spans 15 amino acids. The germline gives CDR1 MNHEY, CDR2 SMNVEV (reference sequence). CDR3 sequence (DNA): TGTGCCAGCAGTCCAAGGACAGGGGCCAAAAACATTCAGTACTTC. Translating it yields CASSPRTGAKNIQYF.

CDR3 bases: TGTGCCTGGAGTCATTTAGCGGGGGTTGGGAATGAGCAGTTCTTC. This translates into CAWSHLAGVGNEQFF. The rearrangement joins TRBV30 to TRBJ2-1, with 9 bases that match TRBD2. Germline CDR1 reads GTSNPN; CDR2 reads SVGIG (reference sequence). This CDR3 is 15 amino acids long. V dropped 2 bases and J dropped 7; count of bases not matched to a gene: 9.

Worth noting for this clone: Other DNA sequences of this sample code for an identical CDR3. This chain links TRBV28 with TRBJ2-7; D is unclear. Germline assignment: CDR1 MDHEN and CDR2 SYDVKM. The CDR3 totals 10 residues. V lost 3 bases and J 7 bases, leaving 4 bases between the germline ends. Here the CDR3 DNA reads TGTGCCAGCAGTTTCCGGGAGCAGTACTTC. Amino acid sequence: CASSFREQYF.

The V and J genes are TRBV28 and TRBJ1-1, with 7 nucleotides matching TRBD1. CDR1 is MDHEN, CDR2 SYDVKM, per germline. V lost 5 bases and J lost 3; bases outside the gene matches: 6. This CDR3 is 14 amino acids long. The CDR3, as DNA: TGTGCCAGCAGTCAGACAGGGCTGGACACTGAAGCTTTCTTT. It codes for CASSQTGLDTEAFF.

The CDR3, as DNA: TGCGCCAGCAGCCAAGGGGACAGGGGCTCTGGAAACACCATATATTTT. Protein sequence: CASSQGDRGSGNTIYF. This sequence joins TRBV4-1 and TRBJ1-3; 10 nucleotides line up with TRBD1. Germline trimming cut 1 base from V and 0 bases from J; bases unmatched to any gene: 0. The germline CDR1 and CDR2 sequences are MGHRA and YSYEKL. The CDR3 runs 16 residues.

This CDR3 is CAISVTRLTPSSYEQYF. CDR3 in DNA: TGTGCCATCAGCGTGACAAGACTAACGCCTAGCTCCTACGAGCAGTACTTC. The chain uses TRBV10-3 and TRBJ2-7, with D perhaps TRBD2 (5 bases). This CDR3 is built from 17 residues. CDR1 and CDR2 from the germline V gene are ENHRY and SYGVKD. Deletions cut 6 bases from V and 0 bases from J, with 21 bases between.

The chain is built from TRBV2 and TRBJ1-2, with 7 bases that match TRBD1. Germline V gene sequence: CDR1 SNHLY, CDR2 FYNNEI. This CDR3 has 14 amino acids. With 7 bases clipped from V and 6 bases from J, the junction kept 11 bases outside the gene matches. DNA for the CDR3: TGTGCCAGCACGTGGGACAGAGGTATCAATGGCTACACCTTC. Translated, it gives CASTWDRGINGYTF.

The chain recombines TRBV29-1 with TRBJ2-1; 11 bases map to TRBD2. The CDR3 length is 19 residues. CDR1 is SQVTM and CDR2 is ANQGSEA in the germline V gene. J was trimmed by 2 bases and V by 6 bases; bases with no gene match: 18. The chain's CDR3 is CSVRPILAGVDVAYNEQFF. CDR3 in DNA: TGCAGCGTGCGCCCAATACTAGCGGGAGTAGATGTGGCCTACAATGAGCAGTTCTTC.

The chain uses TRBV11-3 and TRBJ2-7; TRBD1 agrees at 8 bases. V lost 4 bases and J lost 2; bases outside the gene matches: 4. The germline V gene has CDR1 SGHNT and CDR2 YENEEA. This CDR3 has 14 amino acids. For the CDR3, the DNA is TGTGCCAGCAGCTCCGGGACAGGTACCTACGAGCAGTACTTC. Its protein is CASSSGTGTYEQYF. Full variable domain (outside the CDR3, taken from reference TRBV11-3 and TRBJ2-7): EAGVVQSPRYKIIEKKQPVAFWCNPISGHNTLYWYLQNLGQGPELLIRYENEEAVDDSQLPKDRFSAERLKGVDSTLKIQPAELGDSAVYLCASSSGTGTYEQYFGPGTRLTVT.

The rearrangement uses TRBV5-5 and TRBJ2-7, with D possibly matching TRBD1 (5 bases). Per the germline V gene, CDR1 is SGHKS and CDR2 is YYEKEE (reference sequence). V lost 2 bases, J lost 3 bases, and 15 bases lay in between. CDR3 length: 15 residues. The CDR3 protein is CASSLDGQGRYEQYF. In nucleotides, the CDR3 is TGTGCCAGCAGCTTAGATGGCCAGGGTCGCTACGAGCAGTACTTC.

V usage is TRBV7-9 and J usage is TRBJ1-3, with 8 bases lining up with TRBD1. V trimming: 4 bases; J trimming: 0 bases; junction bases outside the gene matches: 8. There are 17 residues in the CDR3. In germline, CDR1 is SEHNR, CDR2 FQNEAQ (reference sequence). The CDR3 loop is CASSSGQGANSGNTIYF. CDR3 in DNA: TGTGCCAGCAGCTCCGGACAGGGCGCTAACTCTGGAAACACCATATATTTT.